The 21 T cell receptor beta chains below all came from one sample that was sequenced in a study of T cell repertoires in cytomegalovirus infection. TCRdb used MiXCR to reprocess the reads, holding one entry per CDR3 protein. The table records a few hundred thousand distinct CDR3 sequences, 42% of them present only once. No antigen is known for these receptors. Source: cultured PBMCs, taken from culture after CMV antigen stimulation. These receptors came from a human donor in good health (CMV status not recorded). Some clones in this sample may be carry-over from other donors' samples.

V usage is TRBV20-1 and J usage is TRBJ2-5; possibly TRBD2 for D (6 bases). V gave up 6 bases and J gave up 0 bases, with 14 bases separating them. Germline V lookup: CDR1 DFQATT, CDR2 SNEGSKA (reference sequence). This CDR3 comprises 14 residues. CDR3 DNA sequence: TGCAGTGCCCCCATGGCGGGACACCAAGAGACCCAGTACTTC. Translated: CSAPMAGHQETQYF.

This clonotype was counted between two and nine times. The chain uses TRBV11-2 and TRBJ2-1; D gene uncertain. The CDR3 sequence is 13 residues long. The V and J ends lost 3 bases and 9 bases respectively, with 12 bases between them. Germline lookup yields CDR1 SGHAT and CDR2 FQNNGV. This CDR3 is CASSFLVSVEQFF. CDR3 nucleotide sequence: TGTGCCAGCAGCTTTCTAGTCTCCGTTGAGCAGTTCTTC.

This clonotype was recorded only once. V usage is TRBV5-4 and J usage is TRBJ2-7; 7 bases align to TRBD2. Germline CDR1 SGHNT, CDR2 YYREEE (reference sequence). Trimming took 4 bases from V and 4 from J; bases not matched to a gene: 14. CDR3 length: 16 residues. CDR3 bases: TGTGCCAGCAGCAATGGGGGGACTAAGATAAGATACGAGCAGTACTTC. This gives the protein CASSNGGTKIRYEQYF.

This sequence joins TRBV19 and TRBJ2-1; 9 nucleotides match TRBD2. Germline trimming cut 7 bases from V and 5 bases from J; bases unmatched to any gene: 18. The length of the CDR3 is 18 residues. Looked up from germline, CDR1 is LNHDA and CDR2 is SQIVND (reference sequence). The CDR3 loop reads CASTLAGASGEGNNEQFF. The CDR3 coding sequence is TGTGCCAGTACCCTGGCGGGGGCTAGCGGGGAGGGAAACAATGAGCAGTTCTTC.

This clonotype was seen a handful of times. The J gene is TRBJ2-7, the V gene TRBV7-2, with 9 bases fitting TRBD1. The ends lost 0 bases at V and 4 bases at J; junction bases unmatched: 7. This CDR3 has 16 amino acids. Per germline, CDR1 SGHTA and CDR2 FQGNSA. CDR3 sequence (DNA): TGTGCCAGCAGCTTAGCCTCGGGGACAGGGTGGTACGAGCAGTACTTC. It yields the protein CASSLASGTGWYEQYF.

This chain links TRBV20-1 with TRBJ1-2, with 10 bases aligning to TRBD1. The germline V gene has CDR1 DFQATT and CDR2 SNEGSKA (reference sequence). The CDR3 loop spans 17 amino acids. Trimming removed 3 bases from V and 0 bases from J; junction bases left unmatched: 10. The CDR3 spells CSASNGQGVIANYGYTF. For the CDR3, the DNA is TGCAGTGCTAGCAACGGACAGGGGGTTATAGCTAACTATGGCTACACCTTC.

This clonotype was picked up a small number of times. The chain couples TRBV7-2 to TRBJ2-7; TRBD1 aligns across 8 bases. CDR3 length: 15 amino acids. Germline V gives CDR1 SGHTA, CDR2 FQGNSA. V trimming: 3 bases; J trimming: 3 bases; junction bases outside the gene matches: 7. CDR3 sequence reads: CASSLGAGGGYEQYF. The CDR3 nucleotides are TGTGCCAGCAGCTTGGGGGCAGGGGGCGGCTACGAGCAGTACTTC.

The rearrangement uses TRBV7-9 and TRBJ2-3; no definite D call. The CDR3 loop spans 16 amino acids. From germline, CDR1 is SEHNR and CDR2 FQNEAQ (reference sequence). V was shortened by 7 bases and J by 2 bases, with 19 bases between the two germline ends. The CDR3 protein is CASTSSYGIFTDTQYF. The CDR3 DNA reads as TGTGCCAGCACTTCCTCATATGGGATTTTCACAGATACGCAGTATTTT.

This clonotype was found a few times. The chain has TRBV12-3 or TRBV12-4 and TRBJ1-1; D is ambiguous. CDR3 length: 17 amino acids. With 3 bases removed from V and 8 bases from J, the gap between germline ends came to 25 bases. The CDR3 DNA reads TGTGCCAGCAGTTTTGACCGTGGGGTTTCGATGAGCCAAGAAGCTTTCTTT. It translates to CASSFDRGVSMSQEAFF.

The chain recombines TRBV11-2 with TRBJ2-1; the D gene is possibly TRBD1 (5 bases). The germline CDR1 and CDR2 sequences are SGHAT and FQNNGV. The CDR3 loop spans 13 amino acids. V was shortened by 4 bases and J by 7 bases, with 11 bases between the two germline ends. The CDR3 loop reads CASSSPRGNEQFF. The CDR3, as DNA: TGTGCCAGCAGCTCCCCTAGGGGAAATGAGCAGTTCTTC.

The V call is TRBV4-2, the J call TRBJ1-5; D is undetermined. V was cut by 0 bases and J by 1 base, with 7 bases left in between. Germline lookup yields CDR1 LGHNA and CDR2 YNFKEQ. The CDR3 runs to 15 residues. CDR3 residues: CASSQDLRSNQPQHF. DNA for the CDR3: TGTGCCAGCAGCCAAGATCTGAGAAGCAATCAGCCCCAGCATTTT.

The CDR3, as DNA: TGTGCCAGCAGCCGGGGCGGGCCTAGGGGGCCCCGAGAGACCCAGTACTTC. Protein sequence: CASSRGGPRGPRETQYF. The chain employs TRBV7-8 and TRBJ2-5, with 7 nucleotides matching TRBD1. V trimming: 5 bases; J trimming: 4 bases; junction bases outside the gene matches: 16. There are 17 residues in the CDR3. Germline loops: CDR1 SGHVS, CDR2 FQNEAQ.

The chain links TRBV7-6 to TRBJ2-5, with 9 positions matching TRBD2. Germline CDR1 and CDR2: SGHVS and FNYEAQ. The CDR3 runs 16 residues. The V gene end was trimmed by 5 bases and the J gene end by 1 base; junction bases not matched to a gene: 8. In DNA, the CDR3 is TGTGCCAGCAGCCCCTCGACTAGCGGAGTCCAAGAGACCCAGTACTTC. Its translation is CASSPSTSGVQETQYF.

This chain connects TRBV6-6 to TRBJ2-7, with D uncertain. Trimming removed 8 bases at V and 5 bases at J, with 10 bases between. Looked up from germline, CDR1 is MNHNY and CDR2 is SVGAGI (reference sequence). The CDR3 loop spans 11 amino acids. CDR3 region: CASGTTDEQYF. The CDR3 DNA is TGTGCCAGCGGAACGACGGACGAGCAGTACTTC.

V usage is TRBV5-1 and J usage is TRBJ1-6; D remains unclear. Germline lookup yields CDR1 SGHRS and CDR2 YFSETQ. V was pared by 4 bases and J by 7 bases, with 9 bases between. This CDR3 spans 13 amino acids. Here the CDR3 reads CASSLYDNSPLHF. In DNA, the CDR3 is TGCGCCAGCAGCCTTTACGACAATTCACCCCTCCACTTT.

V is TRBV7-6 and J is TRBJ2-7, with 16 bases identical to TRBD2. V was pared by 2 bases and J by 7 bases, with 2 bases of the junction left unmatched. The CDR3 consists of 15 residues. Germline assignment: CDR1 SGHVS and CDR2 FNYEAQ. The CDR3 here is CASSLLGLAGGEQYF. CDR3 nucleotide sequence: TGTGCCAGCAGCTTACTGGGACTAGCGGGAGGGGAGCAGTACTTC.

This clonotype was seen just once. V gene TRBV2 combines with J gene TRBJ2-7; maybe TRBD2 (5 bases). The CDR3 loop spans 18 amino acids. The ends were cut back, 0 bases at V and 4 bases at J, with 22 bases in the middle. Germline loops: CDR1 SNHLY, CDR2 FYNNEI. CDR3 nucleotides: TGTGCCAGCAGTGAAGCGCGTGCTCGTGAACTTGGCGGGTACGAGCAGTACTTC. Its translation is CASSEARARELGGYEQYF.

The chain uses TRBV7-8 and TRBJ2-7; 10 nucleotides agree with TRBD2. The CDR3 is made up of 18 amino acids. Germline loops: CDR1 SGHVS, CDR2 FQNEAQ. After removal of 4 bases from V and 1 base from J, the junction contained 13 bases not matched to a gene. CDR3: CASSSLYTSGRESYEQYF. As DNA, the CDR3 is TGTGCCAGCAGCTCCCTCTACACGAGCGGGAGGGAATCCTACGAGCAGTACTTC.

This clonotype was seen more than once but under ten times. The rearrangement links TRBV12-5 to TRBJ2-3; TRBD2 matches 8 bases. The V gene end was trimmed by 1 base and the J gene end by 1 base; junction bases not matched to a gene: 4. The CDR3 covers 16 residues. The V gene's germline CDR1 is LGHNT and CDR2 FRNRAP. Here the CDR3 reads CASGLGQLAGTDTQYF. The DNA for the CDR3 is TGTGCTAGTGGTTTGGGGCAACTAGCGGGCACAGATACGCAGTATTTT.

The chain uses TRBV19 and TRBJ1-5; D not resolved. Germline CDR1 LNHDA, CDR2 SQIVND (reference sequence). This CDR3 spans 18 amino acids. The V end was cut by 4 bases, the J end by 0 bases, with 19 bases between. The CDR3: CASSRASAVHRSNQPQHF. The CDR3 nucleotides read TGTGCCAGTAGTAGGGCCTCGGCTGTGCACCGTAGCAATCAGCCCCAGCATTTT.

CDR3 bases: TGTGCCACCACCTCGACAGGGGAAGGATCACCCCTCCACTTT. As protein: CATTSTGEGSPLHF. J is TRBJ1-6 and V is TRBV15; 8 bases are shared with TRBD1. The CDR3 runs to 14 residues. Unmatched junction bases numbered 9, after V lost 7 bases and J lost 10 bases. CDR1 is LNHNV, CDR2 YYDKDF, per germline (reference sequence). The whole variable domain, remainder taken from reference TRBV15 and TRBJ1-6, is DAMVIQNPRYQVTQFGKPVTLSCSQTLNHNVMYWYQQKSSQAPKLLFHYYDKDFNNEADTPDNFQSRRPNTSFCFLDIRSPGLGDTAMYLCATTSTGEGSPLHFGNGTRLTVT.